This TCR beta chain is from a study of cytomegalovirus exposure and HLA in healthy donors. It was with 60 Vbeta and 13 Jbeta primers that the PCR ran. The method was immunoSEQ multiplex PCR; TCRdb's version includes in-frame clones alone and lacks a portion of them. The sample has 150,000 to 200,000 clones; about four fifths are singletons. Germline lookup yields CDR1 MNHEY and CDR2 SVGAGI. Deletions cut 7 bases from V and 0 bases from J, with 10 bases between. This CDR3 is 14 amino acids long. This TCR was sampled from a woman aged 30 to 39 in good health and CMV-seropositive. The V and J genes are TRBV6-5 and TRBJ1-3; weak D call: TRBD1 (6 bases). Sequencing input: PBMCs. CDR3 coding DNA: TGTGCCAGCACCGACAGGTTCTCTGGAAACACCATATATTTT. Its protein is CASTDRFSGNTIYF.